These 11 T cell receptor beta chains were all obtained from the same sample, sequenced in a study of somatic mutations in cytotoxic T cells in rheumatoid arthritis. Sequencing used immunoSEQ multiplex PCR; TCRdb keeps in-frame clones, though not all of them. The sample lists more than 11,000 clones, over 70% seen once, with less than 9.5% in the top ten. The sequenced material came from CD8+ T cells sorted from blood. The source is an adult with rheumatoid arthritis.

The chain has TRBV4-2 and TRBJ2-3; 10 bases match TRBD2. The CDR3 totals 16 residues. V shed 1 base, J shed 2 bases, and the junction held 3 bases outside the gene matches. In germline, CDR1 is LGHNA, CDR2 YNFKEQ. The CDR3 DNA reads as TGTGCCAGCAGCCAAGCGACTAGCGGGTCCACAGATACGCAGTATTTT. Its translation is CASSQATSGSTDTQYF.

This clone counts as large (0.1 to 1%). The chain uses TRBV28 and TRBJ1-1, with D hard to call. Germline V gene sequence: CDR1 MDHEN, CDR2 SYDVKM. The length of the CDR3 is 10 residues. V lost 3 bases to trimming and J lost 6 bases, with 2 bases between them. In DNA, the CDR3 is TGTGCCAGCAGTTTGGCTGAAGCTTTCTTT. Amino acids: CASSLAEAFF.

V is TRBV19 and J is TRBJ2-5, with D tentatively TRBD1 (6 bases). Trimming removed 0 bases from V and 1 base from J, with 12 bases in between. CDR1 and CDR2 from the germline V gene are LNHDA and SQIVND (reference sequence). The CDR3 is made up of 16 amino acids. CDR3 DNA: TGTGCCAGTAGTATAGATGCCCGACAGGCCCAAGAGACCCAGTACTTC. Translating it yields CASSIDARQAQETQYF.

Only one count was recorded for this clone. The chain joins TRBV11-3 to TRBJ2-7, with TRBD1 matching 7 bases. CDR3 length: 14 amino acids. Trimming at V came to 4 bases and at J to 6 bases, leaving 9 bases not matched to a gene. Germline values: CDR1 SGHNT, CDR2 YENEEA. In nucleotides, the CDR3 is TGTGCCAGCAGCTCCGAACAGGGGATCGGCGAGCAGTACTTC. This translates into CASSSEQGIGEQYF.

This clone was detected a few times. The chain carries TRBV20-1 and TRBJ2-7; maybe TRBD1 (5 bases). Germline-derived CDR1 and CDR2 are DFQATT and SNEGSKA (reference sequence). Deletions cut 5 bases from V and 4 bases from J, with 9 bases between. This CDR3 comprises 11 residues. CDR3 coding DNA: TGCAGTGCTCCAGGGCGGTACGAGCAGTACTTC. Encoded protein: CSAPGRYEQYF.

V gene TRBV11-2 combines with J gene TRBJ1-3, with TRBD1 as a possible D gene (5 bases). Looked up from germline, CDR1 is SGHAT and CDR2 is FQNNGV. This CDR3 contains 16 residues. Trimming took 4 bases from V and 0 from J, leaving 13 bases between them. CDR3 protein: CASSSRDADSGNTIYF. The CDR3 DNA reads TGTGCCAGCAGCTCCCGGGACGCCGACTCTGGAAACACCATATATTTT.

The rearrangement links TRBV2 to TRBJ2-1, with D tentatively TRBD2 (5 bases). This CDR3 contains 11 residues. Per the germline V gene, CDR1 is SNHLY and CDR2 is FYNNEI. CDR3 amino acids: CASGVDNEQFF. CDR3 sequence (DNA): TGTGCAAGCGGTGTCGACAATGAGCAGTTCTTC.

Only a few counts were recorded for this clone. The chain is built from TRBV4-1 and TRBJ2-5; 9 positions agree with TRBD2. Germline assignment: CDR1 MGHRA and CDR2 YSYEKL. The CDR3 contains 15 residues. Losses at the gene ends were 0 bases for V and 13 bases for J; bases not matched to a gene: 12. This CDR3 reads CASSQDHVSGGLRYF. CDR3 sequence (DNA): TGCGCCAGCAGCCAAGATCACGTTAGCGGGGGCCTTCGGTACTTC.

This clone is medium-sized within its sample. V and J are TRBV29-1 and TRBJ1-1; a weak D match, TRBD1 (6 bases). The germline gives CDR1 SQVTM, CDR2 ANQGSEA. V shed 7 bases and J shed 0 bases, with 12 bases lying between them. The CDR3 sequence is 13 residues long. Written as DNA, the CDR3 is TGCAGCGCCTACAGGGATATGAACACTGAAGCTTTCTTT. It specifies CSAYRDMNTEAFF.

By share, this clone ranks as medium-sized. CDR3 sequence: CASITGREAFF. The CDR3 DNA follows: TGTGCCAGCATCACGGGAAGGGAAGCTTTCTTT. The chain is built from TRBV6-5 and TRBJ1-1; D remains unclear. The CDR3 spans 11 residues. V was trimmed by 7 bases and J by 8 bases, leaving 11 bases between them. CDR1 and CDR2 from the germline V gene are MNHEY and SVGAGI.

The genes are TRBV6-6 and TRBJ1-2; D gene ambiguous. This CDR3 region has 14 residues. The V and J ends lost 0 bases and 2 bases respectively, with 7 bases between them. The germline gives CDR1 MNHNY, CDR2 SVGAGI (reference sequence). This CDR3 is CASSYSGVNYGYTF. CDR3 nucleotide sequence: TGTGCCAGCAGTTACTCTGGGGTAAACTATGGCTACACCTTC.